A selection of T cell receptor beta chains follows, all from one sample in a study of tissue T cells after allogeneic stem cell transplantation. The data were produced by immunoSEQ multiplex PCR, yet TCRdb's version contains in-frame clones alone and is incomplete. Altogether more than 8,000 clones are present, roughly three fifths being singletons, with the ten largest covering approximately 18%. Material: tissue from the jejunum, obtained at autopsy. Source of these receptors: a female donor at least 60 years old with lung cancer. CDR3s include the opening cysteine and the closing phenylalanine or tryptophan. Fields, in order: J gene, D gene, clone size, V gene, CDR3 DNA, CDR3 protein. D genes are given only for firm matches. A row's size may be missing; if present it is once, few, many or a size class.

J: TRBJ2-2; D: TRBD2; size: NA; V: TRBV27; DNA: TGTGCCAGCAGTTTACCACGGACTAGCGGGAGCGCCGGGGAGCTGTTTTTT; CDR3: CASSLPRTSGSAGELFF
J: TRBJ1-2; D: TRBD1; size: once; V: TRBV30; DNA: TGTGCCTGGACCCGAGACAGGGGGCTCCGGTCCTTGAACACCTTC; CDR3: CAWTRDRGLRSLNTF
J: TRBJ2-2; D: NA; size: once; V: TRBV2; DNA: TGTGCCAGCAGGGTGACCCGGGACACCGGGGAGCTGTTTTTT; CDR3: CASRVTRDTGELFF
J: TRBJ2-7; D: TRBD2; size: few; V: TRBV5-1; DNA: TGCGCCAGCAGCAGCTCCGGGACTAGTTCCCACGAGCAGTACTTC; CDR3: CASSSSGTSSHEQYF
J: TRBJ2-7; D: NA; size: once; V: TRBV11-2; DNA: TGTGCCAGCAGCTCCGGACAGTACTACGAGCAGTACTTC; CDR3: CASSSGQYYEQYF
J: TRBJ1-1; D: NA; size: few; V: TRBV12-5; DNA: TGTGCTAGTGGTCCGGAGAACACTGAAGCTTTCTTT; CDR3: CASGPENTEAFF
J: TRBJ1-1; D: NA; size: NA; V: TRBV29-1; DNA: TGCAGCGTTGACCCCTCCATGAACACTGAAGCTTTCTTT; CDR3: CSVDPSMNTEAFF
J: TRBJ2-7; D: TRBD2; size: NA; V: TRBV25-1; DNA: TGTGCCAGCAGTGGCCCGGGGAAACGGGGGGGATACGAGCAGTACTTC; CDR3: CASSGPGKRGGYEQYF
J: TRBJ2-1; D: NA; size: few; V: TRBV14; DNA: TGTGCCAGCAGCCAAGTCCGCCAGGGCGCCAATCTGTTCTTC; CDR3: CASSQVRQGANLFF
J: TRBJ2-3; D: NA; size: NA; V: TRBV18; DNA: TGTGCCAGCTCACCGAGAAAGCTTGGGAAAGATACGCAGTATTTT; CDR3: CASSPRKLGKDTQYF
J: TRBJ1-6; D: NA; size: NA; V: TRBV25-1; DNA: TGTGCCAGCAGTGAATATGTCGGTTCACCCCTCCACTTT; CDR3: CASSEYVGSPLHF
J: TRBJ1-4; D: NA; size: NA; V: TRBV10-3; DNA: TGTGCCATCGGGGCAGGGGACGCGGGAAATGAAAAACTGTTTTTT; CDR3: CAIGAGDAGNEKLFF
J: TRBJ1-5; D: NA; size: NA; V: TRBV18; DNA: TGTGCCAGCTCAGGAGATTATAGCAATCAGCCCCAGCATTTT; CDR3: CASSGDYSNQPQHF
J: TRBJ2-5; D: TRBD1; size: few; V: TRBV9; DNA: TGTGCCAGCAGCGTCGGGACAGGGAGTCAAGAGACCCAGTACTTC; CDR3: CASSVGTGSQETQYF
J: TRBJ1-5; D: TRBD1; size: NA; V: TRBV19; DNA: TGTGCCAGTAGTATAGGACAGGGAAATCAGCCCCAGCATTTT; CDR3: CASSIGQGNQPQHF
J: TRBJ1-6; D: TRBD1; size: NA; V: TRBV11-2; DNA: TGTGCCAGCAGCCGGAGCGGGACAGTCAATTCACCCCTCCACTTT; CDR3: CASSRSGTVNSPLHF
J: TRBJ1-3; D: NA; size: NA; V: TRBV6-1; DNA: TGTGCCAGCAGTGTGGGGACCCTCAGAGCCGGAAACACCATATATTTT; CDR3: CASSVGTLRAGNTIYF
J: TRBJ2-3; D: TRBD1; size: NA; V: TRBV7-3; DNA: TGTGCCAGCAGACCTACAGGGGGAGATACGCAGTATTTT; CDR3: CASRPTGGDTQYF
J: TRBJ2-3; D: NA; size: few; V: TRBV15; DNA: TGTGCCACCAGCGAGGGGACAACAGATACGCAGTATTTT; CDR3: CATSEGTTDTQYF
J: TRBJ2-3; D: NA; size: NA; V: TRBV5-1; DNA: TGCGCCAGCAGTTCCGGGTGGGGGAACACAGATACGCAGTATTTT; CDR3: CASSSGWGNTDTQYF
J: TRBJ1-2; D: TRBD1; size: NA; V: TRBV5-1; DNA: TGCGCCAGCAGCTTGGATGAGGGCAGGGGGTACTATGGCTACACCTTC; CDR3: CASSLDEGRGYYGYTF
J: TRBJ2-7; D: NA; size: once; V: TRBV12-5; DNA: TGTGCTAGTGGTTTGGTAATGGGGACATCGACCTACGAGCAGTACTTC; CDR3: CASGLVMGTSTYEQYF
J: TRBJ1-3; D: NA; size: few; V: TRBV30; DNA: TGTGCCTGGAGAGATAGACAGCAGGGTTCTGGAAACACCATATATTTT; CDR3: CAWRDRQQGSGNTIYF
J: TRBJ2-3; D: NA; size: NA; V: TRBV3-1/TRBV3-2; DNA: TGTGCCAGCAGCCAAGGTTTAGCATCAGGTGATACGCAGTATTTT; CDR3: CASSQGLASGDTQYF
J: TRBJ2-7; D: TRBD2; size: NA; V: TRBV18; DNA: TGTGCCAGCTCACCAAGGCGGGAGGCTGAGCAGTACTTC; CDR3: CASSPRREAEQYF
J: TRBJ2-1; D: NA; size: NA; V: TRBV7-9; DNA: TGTGCCAGCAGTTACCGGGGTGAGCAGTTCTTC; CDR3: CASSYRGEQFF
J: TRBJ1-4; D: NA; size: large; V: TRBV5-1; DNA: TGCGCCAGCAGAAGGGATTCAACTAATGAAAAACTGTTTTTT; CDR3: CASRRDSTNEKLFF
J: TRBJ2-3; D: NA; size: few; V: TRBV19; DNA: TGTGCCAGTAGTATAGGTTTCAATACGCAGTATTTT; CDR3: CASSIGFNTQYF
J: TRBJ1-2; D: TRBD1; size: medium-sized; V: TRBV7-2; DNA: TGTGCCAGCAGCGGGAATGACAGGGCTAGAGGCTACACCTTC; CDR3: CASSGNDRARGYTF
J: TRBJ1-5; D: NA; size: NA; V: TRBV2; DNA: TGTGCCAGCTGCCAGGACGGAGGTAGCAATCAGCCCCAGCATTTT; CDR3: CASCQDGGSNQPQHF
J: TRBJ2-3; D: NA; size: NA; V: TRBV30; DNA: TGTGCCTGGATACTCCAGGGCACAGATACGCAGTATTTT; CDR3: CAWILQGTDTQYF
J: TRBJ2-1; D: NA; size: once; V: TRBV7-2; DNA: TGTGCCAGCAGCCTACGATTCCGGGACTATGAGCAGTTCTTC; CDR3: CASSLRFRDYEQFF
J: TRBJ2-3; D: NA; size: few; V: TRBV11-2; DNA: TGTGCCAGCAGCTCCCCTGTCGGTAGTACGCAGTATTTT; CDR3: CASSSPVGSTQYF
J: TRBJ1-2; D: NA; size: NA; V: TRBV19; DNA: TGTGCCAGTAGTAAAGAGGGACAAGGAGGCTACACCTTC; CDR3: CASSKEGQGGYTF
J: TRBJ1-1; D: NA; size: few; V: TRBV5-8; DNA: TGTGCCAGCAGCTCTTGGACCGATAGGAACACTGAAGCTTTCTTT; CDR3: CASSSWTDRNTEAFF
J: TRBJ2-7; D: NA; size: NA; V: TRBV21-1; DNA: TGTGCCAGCAGCAGGACTAGCTCCTACGAGCAGTACTTC; CDR3: CASSRTSSYEQYF
J: TRBJ2-5; D: NA; size: few; V: TRBV7-3; DNA: TGTGCCAGCAGCGCCTCCGGGACATGGGGGGAGACCCAGTACTTC; CDR3: CASSASGTWGETQYF
J: TRBJ2-7; D: TRBD2; size: NA; V: TRBV30; DNA: TGTGCCTGGAGTGGGGGACTAGCGGGGGCCCTCAGGGCCTACGAGCAGTACTTC; CDR3: CAWSGGLAGALRAYEQYF
J: TRBJ2-3; D: NA; size: NA; V: TRBV4-1; DNA: TGCGCCAGCAGCCAAGCCGGCAGGAGCACAGATACGCAGTATTTT; CDR3: CASSQAGRSTDTQYF
J: TRBJ1-2; D: NA; size: NA; V: TRBV6-6; DNA: TGTGCCAGCAGCCCTACGGGGGACTATGGCTACACCTTC; CDR3: CASSPTGDYGYTF
J: TRBJ2-3; D: TRBD2; size: medium-sized; V: TRBV4-2; DNA: TGTGCCAGCAGCCAAGCCCGGGAGGCGGATACGCAGTATTTT; CDR3: CASSQAREADTQYF
J: TRBJ1-2; D: TRBD1; size: NA; V: TRBV7-2; DNA: TGTGCCAGCAGCTTGGGACAGGGGTTTGGCTACACCTTC; CDR3: CASSLGQGFGYTF